The clone carrying this TCR beta chain was seen many times. Its antigen is undetermined. The data derive from a study of identical twins. TCRdb independently ran MiXCR on the 5' RACE reads; one entry per CDR3 protein. The table has roughly 230,000 distinct CDR3 sequences, around 8% seen once. Whole-study findings and limits: Cross-sectional statistical analysis, not tracking of the same donors, underpinned the conclusions. Analyses of zero insertions could be partly confounded by invariant MAIT and iNKT cells.

This CDR3 comprises 17 residues. The junction had 16 bases not matched to a gene; V was cut back by 3 bases and J by 5 bases. CDR1 and CDR2 (germline): MNHEY, SVGEGT. The same data also contributed to another study, on yellow fever vaccine responses in identical twins.

The V and J genes are TRBV6-2 or TRBV6-3 and TRBJ2-7, with TRBD2 matching over 7 bases. The sample taken for sequencing was CD8+ T cells sorted from blood. The clonotype comes from a young woman in good health. The CDR3 DNA is TGTGCCAGCAGTTATCTCACCCCGGGAGGTCTACCCGACGAGCAGTACTTC. This translates into CASSYLTPGGLPDEQYF.